The T cell receptor beta chain described here comes from a study of high-grade serous ovarian cancer treatment subgroups. Study summary: On average, roughly 14,000 reads and several thousand unique TCR beta rearrangements were obtained per sample.

V was cut by 2 bases and J by 5 bases, with 15 bases left in between. The CDR3 is 15 residues long. Germline V lookup: CDR1 SNHLY, CDR2 FYNNEI. The tumor samples were collected prior to definitive surgery or chemotherapy. Data came from immunoSEQ multiplex PCR; TCRdb stores just in-frame clones and leaves some out. The data show about 4,800 clones, approximately 78% seen once. A remark on this clone: Antigen unknown.

Study-level findings and limits: TCR relatedness rose with neoantigen level and trended with mutation load. Without spatial data, bulk sequencing limits insight into HGSC tumor diversity. Same-patient tumor repertoires overlapped at roughly 0.095 to 0.79; different patients barely overlapped.

V and J are TRBV2 and TRBJ2-5; D may correspond to TRBD1 or TRBD2 (6 bases each). Sequenced input: tumor tissue. The clonotype originates from a human donor with high-grade serous ovarian cancer. Here the CDR3 DNA reads TGTGCCAGCAGTGAAAACCCATGGAGGGGGGAGACCCAGTACTTC. Encoded protein: CASSENPWRGETQYF.